The following is a T cell receptor beta chain sequence with its context. The antigen remains undetermined. This sample was included in a study of vaccination effects on CD4 cells after COVID-19. Before sequencing, viral peptide pools were used by the ViraFEST assay to expand antigen-specific CD4+ T cells. Following 10 days of culture, CD4+ T cells were isolated. No vaccinee had earlier SARS-CoV-2 infection, and nucleocapsid antibodies were negative. The V and J ends lost 5 bases and 10 bases, in that order; junction bases with no gene match: 19. This CDR3 has 17 residues. Germline V gene sequence: CDR1 LNHDA, CDR2 SQIVND (reference sequence). Method: immunoSEQ multiplex PCR; TCRdb's copy keeps in-frame clones and lacks some. The repertoire holds around 24,000 clones, with just under 75% as singletons.

The chain employs TRBV19 and TRBJ2-1; TRBD2 matches at 8 bases. The source is a human donor who received a COVID-19 vaccine. The sample consisted of CD4+ T cells from PBMCs cultured with SARS-CoV-2 spike peptides, taken before COVID-19 vaccination. CDR3 residues: CASSPSGGRPLNAEQFF. The DNA of the CDR3 is TGTGCCAGTAGTCCTTCCGGCGGGAGGCCCCTGAACGCGGAGCAGTTCTTC.